These T cell receptor beta chains were read from a single sample in a study of T cell responses to AZD1222 COVID-19 vaccine. Some clones are missing from TCRdb's copy, which holds only in-frame ones; the method was immunoSEQ multiplex PCR. The top ten clones hold about 1.8% of a sample with around 100,000 clones, nearly 95% of them seen once. This material consisted of peripheral blood, taken on day 0 of AZD1222 vaccination. The receptors originated from an adult in good health. Both conserved end residues are part of each CDR3. The order of the fields is D gene, clone size, J gene, V gene, CDR3 DNA, CDR3 protein. D genes are given only for firm matches. Rows give clone size only sometimes, using once, few, many, or a class for an expanded clone.

>TRBD2|NA|TRBJ2-3|TRBV5-4
TGTGCCAGCAGCCTCAAGCGGGAGGTAGACACAGATACGCAGTATTTT
CASSLKREVDTDTQYF
>NA|NA|TRBJ2-7|TRBV7-9
TGTGCCAGCAGCCCCGGGGTGGGGTCGGACGAGCAGTACTTC
CASSPGVGSDEQYF
>NA|once|TRBJ2-2|TRBV5-5
TGTGCCAGCAGCTTGAAAGGGAATGTCGGGGAGCTGTTTTTT
CASSLKGNVGELFF
>NA|once|TRBJ2-2|TRBV28
TGTGCCAGCGGCGGGACTCTCAACACCGGGGAGCTGTTTTTT
CASGGTLNTGELFF
>TRBD1|NA|TRBJ1-1|TRBV10-1
TGCGCCAGCAGTGAGTCAAGGACAGGGGGCAGGGAGAACACTGAAGCTTTCTTT
CASSESRTGGRENTEAFF
>NA|NA|TRBJ2-1|TRBV2
TGTGCCAGCAGTGAGAGACAGAGCTACAATGAGCAGTTCTTC
CASSERQSYNEQFF
>NA|NA|TRBJ2-3|TRBV24-1
TGTGCCACCAGTGATCCACGGGGGGCCCACCCCCAGTATTTT
CATSDPRGAHPQYF
>NA|NA|TRBJ1-6|TRBV19
TGTGCCAGTAGTGACAAACCCCCACCGGGACGGGTTGGCAATTCACCCCTCCACTTT
CASSDKPPPGRVGNSPLHF
>TRBD1|once|TRBJ1-6|TRBV2
TGTGCCAGCAGTGAAGGGACAGGAGAATCACCCCTCCACTTT
CASSEGTGESPLHF
>NA|NA|TRBJ2-2|TRBV7-2
TGTGCCAGCAGCTGGCACACCGGGGAGCTGTTTTTT
CASSWHTGELFF
>NA|NA|TRBJ2-1|TRBV6-6
TGTGCCAGCTCGCAGGACTCCCTCGACAATGAGCAGTTCTTC
CASSQDSLDNEQFF
>NA|few|TRBJ2-7|TRBV6-5
TGTGCCAGCAGTTATGCAGGGGCCAGCTCCTACGAGCAGTACTTC
CASSYAGASSYEQYF
>TRBD2|few|TRBJ2-2|TRBV4-1
TGCGCCAGCAGCCAAATGAGACTAGCGGGAGGGATCGGGGAGCTGTTTTTT
CASSQMRLAGGIGELFF
>TRBD1|once|TRBJ1-4|TRBV30
TGTGCCTGGTCCGGGACAGGGCGAGAAAAACTGTTTTTT
CAWSGTGREKLFF
>NA|NA|TRBJ1-1|TRBV21-1
TGTGCCAGCAGCAAAGCTCGGGAGGGCGACACTGAAGCTTTCTTT
CASSKAREGDTEAFF
>TRBD1|NA|TRBJ2-1|TRBV11-1
TGTGCCAGCAGCCATAGGGGTCAGGGGGCAGATGAGCAGTTCTTC
CASSHRGQGADEQFF
>TRBD1|NA|TRBJ1-2|TRBV19
TGTGCCAGTAGTCCCGCCCCGACAGGGAACTATGGCTACACCTTC
CASSPAPTGNYGYTF
>NA|NA|TRBJ2-3|TRBV5-1
TGCGCCAGCTCTGTATTCATGCACACAGATACGCAGTATTTT
CASSVFMHTDTQYF
>NA|medium-sized|TRBJ2-7|TRBV21-1
TGTGCCAGCAGCACAGGGGTAGCGGGGCCCTCCTACGAGCAGTACTTC
CASSTGVAGPSYEQYF
>NA|NA|TRBJ2-7|TRBV5-1
TGCGCCAGCAGCTTAGGCGGGGACCGCTACGAGCAGTACTTC
CASSLGGDRYEQYF
>NA|NA|TRBJ1-2|TRBV6-1
TGTGCCAGCAGTGAATCAGGATTGTCCAACTATGGCTACACCTTC
CASSESGLSNYGYTF
>TRBD1|NA|TRBJ2-2|TRBV6-5
TGTGCCAGCAGAGAGCGGACAGGGGGGGCCGGGGAGCTGTTTTTT
CASRERTGGAGELFF
>NA|NA|TRBJ1-5|TRBV21-1
TGTGCCAGCAGCCCGGGGTTAGATAATCAGCCCCAGCATTTT
CASSPGLDNQPQHF
>NA|NA|TRBJ1-4|TRBV15
TGTGCCACCAGCAGGGACCGCTCGGAGCCTGAAAAACTGTTTTTT
CATSRDRSEPEKLFF
>NA|NA|TRBJ2-4|TRBV1
TGCACCAGCAGCCAAGATAAGAGGTTAAGCGAGAAACTAGCCAAAAACATTCAGTACTTC
CTSSQDKRLSEKLAKNIQYF
>NA|NA|TRBJ1-3|TRBV5-6
TGTGCCAGCAGCTTGTACAGCTCTGGAAACACCATATATTTT
CASSLYSSGNTIYF
>NA|once|TRBJ1-2|TRBV19
TGTGCCAGTGCCGGGACAATCACGAACTATGGCTACACCTTC
CASAGTITNYGYTF
>NA|NA|TRBJ2-7|TRBV30
TGTGCCTGGAGTCCGACTAGTAACGAGCAGTACTTC
CAWSPTSNEQYF
>TRBD1|NA|TRBJ1-6|TRBV2
TGTGCCAGCAAAGGTTTAGGGGGCAAGAGCTCCTATAATTCACCCCTCCACTTT
CASKGLGGKSSYNSPLHF
>TRBD1|NA|TRBJ1-5|TRBV6-6
TGTGCCAGCAGTTACTCCGACAGGGCAAGCAATCAGCCCCAGCATTTT
CASSYSDRASNQPQHF
>TRBD1|NA|TRBJ1-2|TRBV30
TGTGCCTGGACGGCGGCAGGGGGCTATGGCTACACCTTC
CAWTAAGGYGYTF
>NA|NA|TRBJ1-6|TRBV28
TGTGCCACCGTGTCCTGGGGCAGGGTTGACTCACCCCTCCACTTT
CATVSWGRVDSPLHF
>TRBD1|NA|TRBJ1-3|TRBV10-1
TGCGCCAGCAGTGATGGGACAGGGTTCGGAAACACCATATATTTT
CASSDGTGFGNTIYF
>TRBD2|NA|TRBJ2-7|TRBV5-5
TGTGCCAGCAGCCAGGGACTAGCGAGCTACGAGCAGTACTTC
CASSQGLASYEQYF
>NA|NA|TRBJ2-1|TRBV28
TGTGCCAGCAGTTCTCAGGGCCCGTTTAATGAGCAGTTCTTC
CASSSQGPFNEQFF
>NA|NA|TRBJ2-5|TRBV7-6
TGTGCCAGCAGCTTAGTTCCCGCAGGTAACCAAGAGACCCAGTACTTC
CASSLVPAGNQETQYF
>NA|NA|TRBJ1-2|TRBV5-1
TGCGCCAGCAGCTTGGAACAGGGCAGCTATGGCTACACCTTC
CASSLEQGSYGYTF
>TRBD1|NA|TRBJ1-2|TRBV9
TGTGCCAGCAGCGGACAGGGCTTCCTCGGCTATGGCTACACCTTC
CASSGQGFLGYGYTF
>NA|NA|TRBJ1-1|TRBV6-5
TGTGCCAGCAGTTACGGAGGGACGAACACTGAAGCTTTCTTT
CASSYGGTNTEAFF
>NA|NA|TRBJ2-5|TRBV27
TGTGCCAGCAGTTTAGCGGGGTTACAAGAGACCCAGTACTTC
CASSLAGLQETQYF
>TRBD2|NA|TRBJ2-2|TRBV11-3
TGTGCCAGCAGCCCGGGGGGGAACACCGGGGAGCTGTTTTTT
CASSPGGNTGELFF
>NA|NA|TRBJ2-7|TRBV18
TGTGCCAGCTCACTGGATAGGGACGAGCAGTACTTC
CASSLDRDEQYF
>NA|NA|TRBJ2-3|TRBV12-3/TRBV12-4
TGTGCCAGCAGTCCCCGGCAGGATACGCAGTATTTT
CASSPRQDTQYF
>NA|NA|TRBJ1-1|TRBV7-9
TGTGCCAGCAGCTTAGCGCTTAGACAGGTGAACACTGAAGCTTTCTTT
CASSLALRQVNTEAFF
>TRBD1|NA|TRBJ1-2|TRBV4-2
TGTGCCAGCAGCCAAGATCAAGCGTGGACAGGGGGCTATGGCTACACCTTC
CASSQDQAWTGGYGYTF
>NA|once|TRBJ2-5|TRBV28
TGTGCCAGCAGTTTTAAGATAGAGACCCAGTACTTC
CASSFKIETQYF